The clone carrying this TCR beta chain occurred a few times. Its cognate antigen is unknown. The data belong to a study of graft-versus-host responses after intestinal transplantation. Overall study context: Transplants were multivisceral, liver-intestinal, or isolated intestinal. Anti-thymocyte globulin was used for induction in all recipients, who then took tacrolimus and steroids for approximately 3 years.

Sequencing used immunoSEQ multiplex PCR; TCRdb keeps in-frame clones, though not all of them. The data hold tens of thousands of clones, with around 92% observed a single time. Germline V lookup: CDR1 LNHDA, CDR2 SQIVND (reference sequence). This CDR3 comprises 14 residues. With 7 bases clipped from V and 11 bases from J, the junction kept 7 bases outside the gene matches. This TCR derives from a human donor who received an intestinal transplant. The sequenced sample was unstimulated CD8+ T cells sorted from spleen or lymph node cells, obtained before intestinal transplant. This chain uses TRBV19 with TRBJ1-6; 11 bases are shared with TRBD1. CDR3 sequence reads: CASTPGQGGTPLHF. In DNA form, the CDR3 reads TGTGCCAGTACCCCGGGACAGGGGGGGACACCCCTCCACTTT.